This TCR beta chain is from a study of early T cells in non-severe SARS-CoV-2 infection. Across the whole study: The sequenced material was bulk RNA from unsorted whole blood, and its chains were unpaired.

Trimming removed 1 base from V and 8 bases from J, with 18 bases in between. Germline V gene sequence: CDR1 SGHVS, CDR2 FQNEAQ. The CDR3 loop spans 16 amino acids. Details on this clonotype: Its antigen is not known.

General study results and limits: Matching against VDJdb likely underestimated virus-specific expansions, favoring anti-spike CD8.

Each single cDNA molecule received a unique molecular identifier. TCRdb fed the 5' RACE reads into MiXCR, producing one record per CDR3 protein. The repertoire holds about 130,000 distinct CDR3 sequences, with just under 15% as singletons. The sample comprised whole blood. The rearrangement joins TRBV7-8 to TRBJ2-1; D is tentatively TRBD1 or TRBD2 (5 bases each). The origin of this receptor is an adult who was a healthcare worker with PCR-confirmed SARS-CoV-2 infection or an uninfected control (not recorded which). The CDR3 reads CASSLVGRRNGDEQFF. CDR3 bases: TGTGCCAGCAGCTTAGTGGGGCGACGAAACGGGGATGAGCAGTTCTTC.